This T cell receptor beta chain was retrieved from a study of blood T cell repertoires in COVID-19. Study background: Samples representing acute and convalescent COVID-19 were sourced from the United States, Italy and Spain. The analysed material was cDNA or gDNA that came from T cells, B-cell-depleted T cells, or PBMCs.

In the original processing: Nucleated cell counts were estimated from reference gene primer amplification. Libraries were prepared by immunoSEQ multiplex PCR; TCRdb keeps only in-frame clonotypes and omits some of them. V and J calls and clone size are as listed in that table; D and trimming were resolved from the DNA. The sample consists of about 330,000 clones, about 84% of them appearing once. V was trimmed by 4 bases and J by 0 bases, leaving 9 bases between them. The germline V gene encodes CDR1 SEHNR and CDR2 FQNEAQ (reference sequence). CDR3 length: 14 amino acids. The specimen sequenced was peripheral blood. The receptor was isolated from a woman aged 45-65 years with acute or convalescent COVID-19. The chain combines TRBV7-9 with TRBJ1-1; TRBD1 might be the D (6 bases). Written as DNA, the CDR3 is TGTGCCAGCAGCTCACAGGGAATGAACACTGAAGCTTTCTTT. Translation: CASSSQGMNTEAFF.